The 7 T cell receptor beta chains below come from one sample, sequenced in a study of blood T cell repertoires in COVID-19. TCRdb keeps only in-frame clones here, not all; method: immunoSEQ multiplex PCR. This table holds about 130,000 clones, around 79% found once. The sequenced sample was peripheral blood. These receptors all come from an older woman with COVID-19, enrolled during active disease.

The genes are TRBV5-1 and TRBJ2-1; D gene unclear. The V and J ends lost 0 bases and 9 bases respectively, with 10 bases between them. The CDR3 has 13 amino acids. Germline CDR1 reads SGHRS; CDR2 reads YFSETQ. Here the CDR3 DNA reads TGCGCCAGCAGCTTGGATGTGATTAGTGAGCAGTTCTTC. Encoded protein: CASSLDVISEQFF.

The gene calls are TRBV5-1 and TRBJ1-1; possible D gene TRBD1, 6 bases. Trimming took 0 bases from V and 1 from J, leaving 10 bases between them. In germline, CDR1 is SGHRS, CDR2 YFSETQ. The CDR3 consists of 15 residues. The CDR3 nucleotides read TGCGCCAGCAGCTTGGCCGGGACACAGAACACTGAAGCTTTCTTT. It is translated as CASSLAGTQNTEAFF.

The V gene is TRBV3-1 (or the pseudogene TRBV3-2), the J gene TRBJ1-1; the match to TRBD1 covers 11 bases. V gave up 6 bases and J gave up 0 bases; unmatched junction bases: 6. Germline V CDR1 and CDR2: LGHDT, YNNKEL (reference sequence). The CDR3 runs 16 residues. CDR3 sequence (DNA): TGTGCCAGCAGTACAAGGACAGGGGGCTTGAACACTGAAGCTTTCTTT. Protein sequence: CASSTRTGGLNTEAFF.

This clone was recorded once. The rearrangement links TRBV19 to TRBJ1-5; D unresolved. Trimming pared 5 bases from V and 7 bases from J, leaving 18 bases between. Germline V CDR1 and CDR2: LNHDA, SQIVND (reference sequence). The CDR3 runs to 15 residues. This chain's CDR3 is CASSPLSGIGQPQHF. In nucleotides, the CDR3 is TGTGCCAGTAGTCCTCTAAGCGGGATAGGCCAGCCCCAGCATTTT.

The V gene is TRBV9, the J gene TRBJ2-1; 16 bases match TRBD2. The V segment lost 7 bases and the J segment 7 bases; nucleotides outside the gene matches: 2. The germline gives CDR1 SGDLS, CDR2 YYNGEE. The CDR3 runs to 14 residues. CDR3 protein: CASGTSGGVNEQFF. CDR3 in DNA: TGTGCCAGCGGGACTAGCGGGGGGGTTAATGAGCAGTTCTTC.

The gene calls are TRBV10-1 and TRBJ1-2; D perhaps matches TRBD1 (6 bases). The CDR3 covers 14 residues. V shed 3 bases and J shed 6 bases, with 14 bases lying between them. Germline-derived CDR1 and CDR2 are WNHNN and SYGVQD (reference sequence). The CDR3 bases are TGCGCCAGCAGTGACGGCGCGACAGGCCATGGCTACACCTTC. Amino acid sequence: CASSDGATGHGYTF.

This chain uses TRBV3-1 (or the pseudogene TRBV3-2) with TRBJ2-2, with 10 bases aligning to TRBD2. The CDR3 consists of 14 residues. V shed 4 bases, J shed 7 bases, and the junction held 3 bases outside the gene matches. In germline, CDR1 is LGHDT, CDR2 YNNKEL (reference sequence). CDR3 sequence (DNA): TGTGCCAGCAGCCCTAGCGGGGGCCGCGGGGAGCTGTTTTTT. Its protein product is CASSPSGGRGELFF.